This passage covers 24 T cell receptor beta chains from one sample sequenced in a study of shared clonotypes between healthy human individuals. The repertoire was sequenced with immunoSEQ multiplex PCR; TCRdb's copy has only in-frame clones and lacks some. The sample shows millions of clones, about 95% of them seen only once. CD8 cells classed as naive were CD45RO-negative and positively selected for CCR7, excluding terminally differentiated effector memory CD45RA+ cells. The sequenced sample was naive CD8+ T cells sorted from blood. The source is a young man in good health.

For this clone: This same CDR3 is encoded by further DNA sequences in the sample. The chain couples TRBV9 to TRBJ2-3; unclear D gene. This CDR3 comprises 13 residues. V was pared by 0 bases and J by 9 bases, with 11 bases between. CDR1 and CDR2 from the germline V gene are SGDLS and YYNGEE. This chain's CDR3 is CASSVGGEDTQYF. The CDR3 bases are TGTGCCAGCAGCGTAGGTGGGGAAGACACGCAGTATTTT. The full variable domain, with the rest looked up from reference TRBV9 and TRBJ2-3, is DSGVTQTPKHLITATGQRVTLRCSPRSGDLSVYWYQQSLDQGLQFLIQYYNGEERAKGNILERFSAQQFPDLHSELNLSSLELGDSALYFCASSVGGEDTQYFGPGTRLTVL.

The CDR3 region is CASSLEQGAGAFF. The CDR3 nucleotides are TGTGCCAGCAGCTTAGAGCAGGGGGCAGGAGCTTTCTTT. The chain has TRBV7-9 and TRBJ1-1, with 8 positions matching TRBD1. J gave up 10 bases and V 1 base, and 5 bases lay outside the gene matches. CDR1 is SEHNR, CDR2 FQNEAQ, per germline (reference sequence). CDR3 length: 13 amino acids.

This clone was seen only a few times. CDR3 amino acids: CAMLAFTYNEQFF. The CDR3, as DNA: TGTGCCATGCTAGCTTTCACCTACAATGAGCAGTTCTTC. The rearrangement uses TRBV7-9 and TRBJ2-1; weak D call: TRBD2 (5 bases). Per the germline V gene, CDR1 is SEHNR and CDR2 is FQNEAQ (reference sequence). This CDR3 region has 13 residues. V was shortened by 10 bases and J by 2 bases, with 12 bases between the two germline ends.

The rearrangement links TRBV13 to TRBJ2-5; 10 bases are shared with TRBD2. This CDR3 contains 16 residues. Trimming cost V 2 bases and J 2 bases; bases outside gene matches: 5. The V gene's germline CDR1 is PRHDT and CDR2 FYEKMQ (reference sequence). This chain's CDR3 is CASSLRLAGAQETQYF. CDR3 bases: TGTGCCAGCAGCTTAAGGCTAGCGGGGGCTCAAGAGACCCAGTACTTC.

The chain recombines TRBV9 with TRBJ2-5, with 13 bases fitting TRBD2. The V segment lost 4 bases and the J segment 3 bases; nucleotides outside the gene matches: 6. Germline V gives CDR1 SGDLS, CDR2 YYNGEE. The CDR3 sequence is 16 residues long. CDR3 nucleotides: TGTGCCAGCAGCCACCGACTAGCGGGGGGCGAAGAGACCCAGTACTTC. Translating it yields CASSHRLAGGEETQYF.

The rearrangement uses TRBV7-6 and TRBJ2-3, with D tentatively TRBD2 (6 bases). The CDR3 is made up of 15 amino acids. The germline gives CDR1 SGHVS, CDR2 FNYEAQ. Trimming stripped 5 bases from V and 2 bases from J, with 14 bases between. The CDR3 DNA is TGTGCCAGCAGCCCCGGGGACTCCTACACAGATACGCAGTATTTT. As protein: CASSPGDSYTDTQYF.

Note on this clone: The same CDR3 is also encoded by other DNA sequences in this sample. The chain combines TRBV9 with TRBJ2-2; D is uncertain. There are 12 residues in the CDR3. Trimming cost V 0 bases and J 5 bases, with 2 bases left between them. The V gene's germline CDR1 is SGDLS and CDR2 YYNGEE. Here the CDR3 reads CASSVETGELFF. DNA for the CDR3: TGTGCCAGCAGCGTAGAAACCGGGGAGCTGTTTTTT.

This sequence joins TRBV6-5 and TRBJ2-1; D remains unclear. The germline V gene has CDR1 MNHEY and CDR2 SVGAGI. V lost 6 bases, J lost 8 bases, and 20 bases lay in between. This CDR3 contains 15 residues. The CDR3 reads CASSLTDPRADEQFF. For the CDR3, the DNA is TGTGCCAGCAGCCTCACTGATCCAAGGGCGGATGAGCAGTTCTTC.

The V call is TRBV7-3, the J call TRBJ1-1, with 8 nucleotides matching TRBD1. The trim removed 2 bases at V and 1 base at J, leaving 3 bases unmatched. The germline gives CDR1 SGHTA, CDR2 FQGTGA. This CDR3 has 15 residues. The CDR3 here is CASSLSGQGNTEAFF. The CDR3 nucleotides are TGTGCCAGCAGCTTATCTGGACAGGGGAACACTGAAGCTTTCTTT.

The CDR3 DNA follows: TGTGCCACCGGGAGCCAGCCCCAGCATTTT. Its translation: CATGSQPQHF. The chain joins TRBV15 to TRBJ1-5; no reliable D call. There are 10 residues in the CDR3. V was trimmed by 8 bases and J by 7 bases, leaving 6 bases between them. Germline CDR1 LNHNV, CDR2 YYDKDF (reference sequence).

CDR3 protein: CASSPDLAGENTGELFF. The CDR3 bases are TGTGCCAGCAGTCCCGACCTAGCGGGGGAAAACACCGGGGAGCTGTTTTTT. The rearrangement links TRBV28 to TRBJ2-2; 10 bases align to TRBD2. This CDR3 region has 17 residues. Looked up from germline, CDR1 is MDHEN and CDR2 is SYDVKM. With 5 bases clipped from V and 2 bases from J, the junction kept 8 bases outside the gene matches.

To note about this clone: With only one base between it and a far larger clone, this is likely a read error. The sample contains more than one DNA sequence encoding this CDR3. The gene calls are TRBV11-2 and TRBJ2-7; D unresolved. Looked up from germline, CDR1 is SGHAT and CDR2 is FQNNGV. Trimming took 1 base from V and 6 from J, leaving 4 bases between them. The CDR3 is made up of 11 amino acids. CDR3: CASSLGVEQYF. CDR3 sequence (DNA): TGTGCCAGCAGCTTAGGGGTCGAGCAGTACTTC. Complete variable domain (other parts from reference TRBV11-2 and TRBJ2-7): EAGVAQSPRYKIIEKRQSVAFWCNPISGHATLYWYQQILGQGPKLLIQFQNNGVVDDSQLPKDRFSAERLKGVDSTLKIQPAKLEDSAVYLCASSLGVEQYFGPGTRLTVT.

This chain links TRBV4-1 with TRBJ2-2; weak D call: TRBD2 (6 bases). Deletions cut 4 bases from V and 1 base from J, with 10 bases between. Germline V gene sequence: CDR1 MGHRA, CDR2 YSYEKL. The CDR3 loop spans 15 amino acids. DNA for the CDR3: TGCGCCAGCAGCCCCCGGGACTTGAACACCGGGGAGCTGTTTTTT. Translating gives CASSPRDLNTGELFF.

The V gene is TRBV5-4, the J gene TRBJ1-5; possible D gene TRBD1, 5 bases. This CDR3 contains 15 residues. Trimming left V 0 bases short and J 0 bases short, with 7 bases between. Per the germline V gene, CDR1 is SGHNT and CDR2 is YYREEE (reference sequence). Here the CDR3 DNA reads TGTGCCAGCAGCTTGGGAGGGGTTAGCAATCAGCCCCAGCATTTT. Translation: CASSLGGVSNQPQHF. Combining the CDR3 with reference TRBV5-4 and TRBJ1-5 gives the whole variable domain ETGVTQSPTHLIKTRGQQVTLRCSSQSGHNTVSWYQQALGQGPQFIFQYYREEENGRGNFPPRFSGLQFPNYSSELNVNALELDDSALYLCASSLGGVSNQPQHFGDGTRLSIL.

The chain links TRBV30 to TRBJ1-1, with TRBD1 matching over 10 bases. The length of the CDR3 is 13 residues. V trimming: 6 bases; J trimming: 3 bases; junction bases outside the gene matches: 4. Germline lookup yields CDR1 GTSNPN and CDR2 SVGIG (reference sequence). The CDR3 DNA follows: TGTGCCTGCCAGGACAGGGGGTACACTGAAGCTTTCTTT. Translation: CACQDRGYTEAFF.

This clone showed up just a few times. The chain couples TRBV7-2 to TRBJ1-1; D not certain. V shed 5 bases and J shed 0 bases, with 7 bases lying between them. From germline, CDR1 is SGHTA and CDR2 FQGNSA. The CDR3 extends over 13 amino acids. The CDR3 sequence: CASSPHLNTEAFF. The DNA for the CDR3 is TGTGCCAGCAGCCCGCACTTGAACACTGAAGCTTTCTTT.

The CDR3 reads CASSFRTGSHEQYF. As DNA, the CDR3 is TGTGCCAGCAGTTTCCGGACAGGAAGCCACGAGCAGTACTTC. The chain joins TRBV27 to TRBJ2-7; 7 bases agree with TRBD1. This CDR3 contains 14 residues. Germline V gene sequence: CDR1 MNHEY, CDR2 SMNVEV (reference sequence). V trimming: 3 bases; J trimming: 5 bases; junction bases outside the gene matches: 7.

The rearrangement links TRBV27 to TRBJ2-3; TRBD1 agrees at 7 bases. The CDR3 runs to 15 residues. CDR1 is MNHEY, CDR2 SMNVEV, per germline (reference sequence). V shed 5 bases and J 4 bases; nucleotides not matched to a gene: 9. The CDR3 spells CASSDNWDSPDTQYF. The CDR3 coding sequence is TGTGCCAGCAGTGATAATTGGGACAGCCCAGATACGCAGTATTTT.

This rearrangement joins TRBV19 to TRBJ2-1; no definite D call. Trimming took off 3 bases at V and 0 bases at J, with 12 bases between the two ends. Germline loops: CDR1 LNHDA, CDR2 SQIVND (reference sequence). The CDR3 runs to 16 residues. CDR3 amino acids: CASSIEGLVSYNEQFF. The CDR3 DNA follows: TGTGCCAGTAGTATTGAAGGGTTGGTCTCCTACAATGAGCAGTTCTTC. Full variable domain (missing parts from reference TRBV19 and TRBJ2-1): DGGITQSPKYLFRKEGQNVTLSCEQNLNHDAMYWYRQDPGQGLRLIYYSQIVNDFQKGDIAEGYSVSREKKESFPLTVTSAQKNPTAFYLCASSIEGLVSYNEQFFGPGTRLTVL.

The rearrangement links TRBV19 to TRBJ2-7, with D unresolved. Germline V gives CDR1 LNHDA, CDR2 SQIVND (reference sequence). V was cut by 7 bases and J by 0 bases, with 13 bases left in between. This CDR3 has 14 amino acids. The CDR3: CASTSDAFSYEQYF. The CDR3 nucleotides are TGTGCCAGTACCTCGGACGCATTCTCCTACGAGCAGTACTTC.

The J gene is TRBJ1-1, the V gene TRBV4-3, with D possibly TRBD1 on 6 matching bases. CDR1 and CDR2 from the germline V gene are LGHNA and YSLEER. With 5 bases removed from V and 5 bases from J, the gap between germline ends came to 18 bases. This CDR3 has 15 residues. The CDR3: CASSGTPPGATEAFF. The DNA for the CDR3 is TGCGCCAGCAGCGGAACACCACCGGGGGCAACTGAAGCTTTCTTT.

This clone was detected only a few times. The sample holds other DNA sequences that translate to the same CDR3. The J gene is TRBJ2-3, the V gene TRBV13; D not resolved. This CDR3 has 15 residues. CDR1 and CDR2 from the germline V gene are PRHDT and FYEKMQ (reference sequence). Trimming left V 2 bases short and J 0 bases short, with 9 bases between. The CDR3 region is CASSLRGSSTDTQYF. CDR3 nucleotide sequence: TGTGCCAGCAGCTTACGCGGAAGTAGCACAGATACGCAGTATTTT.

V is TRBV6-1 and J is TRBJ2-5, with 9 bases identical to TRBD1. V dropped 7 bases and J dropped 7; count of bases not matched to a gene: 10. CDR1 MNHNS and CDR2 SASEGT come from the germline V gene. The CDR3 covers 14 residues. The CDR3 DNA follows: TGTGCCAGCACCCTCGAGGACAGGGGCGTGACCCAGTACTTC. It is translated as CASTLEDRGVTQYF.

The chain is built from TRBV19 and TRBJ2-7; TRBD1 is a possible D gene (6 bases). The V gene lost 4 bases and the J gene lost 2 bases, with 12 bases spanning the gap. This CDR3 contains 14 residues. Germline V lookup: CDR1 LNHDA, CDR2 SQIVND (reference sequence). The CDR3 protein is CASSSRGGPYEQYF. For the CDR3, the DNA is TGTGCCAGTAGTAGCCGTGGGGGCCCCTACGAGCAGTACTTC.